What follows are 21 T cell receptor beta chains derived from one specimen sequenced in a study of blood T cell repertoires in COVID-19. Measured with immunoSEQ multiplex PCR; TCRdb has only the in-frame clones, and not every one. The sample includes 70,000 or so clones, 70% to 90% of them seen just once. The sample comprised peripheral blood. The receptors derive from a human donor in a cohort sampled during active COVID-19.

The chain couples TRBV6-5 to TRBJ2-2; no clear D gene. The germline CDR1 and CDR2 sequences are MNHEY and SVGAGI. The V end lost 3 bases, the J end lost 2 bases, and 7 bases lay between the germline ends. This CDR3 has 14 residues. The CDR3 is CASSYGPNTGELFF. The CDR3 nucleotides are TGTGCCAGCAGTTATGGCCCAAACACCGGGGAGCTGTTTTTT.

The chain is built from TRBV7-2 and TRBJ1-5, with D tentatively TRBD1 (5 bases). The CDR3 has 15 amino acids. Germline V lookup: CDR1 SGHTA, CDR2 FQGNSA. V lost 5 bases and J 6 bases, leaving 17 bases between the germline ends. CDR3 residues: CASSLGQPGGQPQHF. The CDR3 coding sequence is TGTGCCAGCAGCCTCGGTCAGCCGGGGGGTCAGCCCCAGCATTTT.

On this clone: A read error may produce the germline difference seen at one junction end. The chain employs TRBV27 and TRBJ2-7, with 8 bases matching TRBD1. This CDR3 is built from 16 residues. Germline V gives CDR1 MNHEY, CDR2 SMNVEV (reference sequence). The CDR3 DNA sequence: TGTGCCAGCAGTCCTACCATCTGGACAGGGTACTACGGGCAGTACTTC. The encoded protein is CASSPTIWTGYYGQYF.

The rearrangement joins TRBV18 to TRBJ2-5; possibly TRBD2 for D (6 bases). Germline lookup yields CDR1 KGHSH and CDR2 LQKENI. The CDR3 spans 14 residues. Trimming shortened V by 0 bases and J by 5 bases, and 10 bases separated the two germline ends. CDR3 protein: CASSPPVREETQYF. DNA of the CDR3: TGTGCCAGCTCACCACCAGTCCGGGAGGAGACCCAGTACTTC.

By frequency in the sample, this clone is medium-sized. This chain connects TRBV10-2 to TRBJ2-2; TRBD2 aligns across 7 bases. This CDR3 comprises 16 residues. The germline V gene encodes CDR1 WSHSY and CDR2 SAAADI. V dropped 6 bases and J dropped 4; count of bases not matched to a gene: 11. The CDR3 spells CASRTSGGLATGELFF. The CDR3 DNA reads as TGCGCCAGCAGGACCTCGGGGGGACTGGCCACCGGGGAGCTGTTTTTT.

The gene calls are TRBV15 and TRBJ2-3, with TRBD2 as a possible D gene (5 bases). There are 17 residues in the CDR3. Germline V gives CDR1 LNHNV, CDR2 YYDKDF (reference sequence). V dropped 0 bases and J dropped 0 bases, with 13 bases sitting between them. CDR3 bases: TGTGCCACCAGCAGAGATTTCCCAGCGGCTAGCACAGATACGCAGTATTTT. Translation gives CATSRDFPAASTDTQYF.

This chain uses TRBV19 with TRBJ2-3, with 8 nucleotides matching TRBD2. CDR1 and CDR2 (germline): LNHDA, SQIVND (reference sequence). The CDR3 sequence is 15 residues long. V shed 4 bases, J shed 6 bases, and the junction held 9 bases outside the gene matches. Here the CDR3 reads CASSTTSGAYDTQYF. The CDR3 DNA follows: TGTGCCAGTAGTACCACTAGCGGCGCTTATGATACGCAGTATTTT.

Details on this clone: This CDR3 is also generated by other DNA sequences in the sample. The chain carries TRBV3-1 (or the pseudogene TRBV3-2) and TRBJ1-2; D ambiguous. This CDR3 is 13 amino acids long. Trimming removed 4 bases from V and 2 bases from J, with 8 bases in between. Germline V CDR1 and CDR2: LGHDT, YNNKEL (reference sequence). The CDR3 loop reads CASSRTGNYGYTF. CDR3 sequence (DNA): TGTGCCAGCAGCCGAACGGGGAACTATGGCTACACCTTC.

This clone appeared once. The chain couples TRBV27 to TRBJ2-1, with 9 bases fitting TRBD2. V was pared by 4 bases and J by 6 bases, with 7 bases of the junction left unmatched. Germline-derived CDR1 and CDR2 are MNHEY and SMNVEV (reference sequence). This CDR3 region has 15 residues. The CDR3 DNA is TGTGCCAGCAGTTCTTTGCTAGCGGGACCCAATGAGCAGTTCTTC. It encodes CASSSLLAGPNEQFF.

The V gene is TRBV19, the J gene TRBJ2-1; a possible D gene is TRBD2 (5 bases). The CDR3 has 15 amino acids. The germline CDR1 and CDR2 sequences are LNHDA and SQIVND (reference sequence). Deletions cut 3 bases from V and 3 bases from J, with 12 bases between. CDR3 loop: CASSMSGIFYNEQFF. CDR3 DNA: TGTGCCAGTAGTATGTCCGGGATTTTCTACAATGAGCAGTTCTTC.

CDR3 residues: CASSFGRTYEQYF. CDR3 DNA: TGTGCCAGCAGTTTTGGCAGGACCTACGAGCAGTACTTC. J is TRBJ2-7 and V is TRBV3-1 (or the pseudogene TRBV3-2); D remains unclear. The V gene's germline CDR1 is LGHDT and CDR2 YNNKEL (reference sequence). CDR3 length: 13 amino acids. Trimming removed 6 bases from V and 2 bases from J, with 11 bases in between.

The chain is built from TRBV19 and TRBJ1-1; D not certain. Germline CDR1 reads LNHDA; CDR2 reads SQIVND (reference sequence). V was cut by 3 bases and J by 4 bases, with 12 bases left in between. The CDR3 has 14 amino acids. Here the CDR3 reads CASSMGIGGTEAFF. CDR3 DNA: TGTGCCAGTAGTATGGGGATCGGAGGCACTGAAGCTTTCTTT.

The rearrangement links TRBV9 to TRBJ2-1; 9 nucleotides line up with TRBD2. V dropped 0 bases and J dropped 3; count of bases not matched to a gene: 4. From germline, CDR1 is SGDLS and CDR2 YYNGEE. There are 16 residues in the CDR3. The CDR3, as DNA: TGTGCCAGCAGCGTAGGCGGGAGGGCCGACTACAATGAGCAGTTCTTC. Protein: CASSVGGRADYNEQFF.

In its sample, this clone was seen a few times. The J gene is TRBJ2-1, the V gene TRBV11-2; 13 bases fit TRBD2. V shed 5 bases and J 10 bases; nucleotides not matched to a gene: 5. The CDR3 runs to 14 residues. Germline V gives CDR1 SGHAT, CDR2 FQNNGV. This chain's CDR3 is CASSGLAGEMEQFF. CDR3 in DNA: TGTGCCAGCAGCGGACTAGCGGGAGAGATGGAGCAGTTCTTC.

The chain joins TRBV10-1 to TRBJ2-7; a weak D match, TRBD1 (5 bases). The CDR3 length is 15 residues. The germline gives CDR1 WNHNN, CDR2 SYGVQD (reference sequence). Trimming removed 0 bases at V and 4 bases at J, with 13 bases between. The CDR3 here is CASSESTTARYEQYF. CDR3 DNA sequence: TGCGCCAGCAGTGAGTCGACGACAGCGAGATACGAGCAGTACTTC.

The chain couples TRBV3-1 (or the pseudogene TRBV3-2) to TRBJ1-1, with D uncertain. This CDR3 is built from 12 residues. The V end was cut by 1 base, the J end by 3 bases, with 3 bases between. The germline V gene encodes CDR1 LGHDT and CDR2 YNNKEL (reference sequence). The CDR3 bases are TGTGCCAGCAGCCAAGCGGACACTGAAGCTTTCTTT. Amino acids: CASSQADTEAFF.

A remark on this clone: One junction end does not reproduce the germline sequence, and a read error may be involved. The rearrangement links TRBV2 to TRBJ1-2; D call uncertain. The CDR3 contains 13 residues. Germline V gene sequence: CDR1 SNHLY, CDR2 FYNNEI. CDR3 coding DNA: TGTGCCAGCAGCGAAGGTCAGAACTATGGCTACACCTTC. Translating gives CASSEGQNYGYTF.

This sequence joins TRBV5-1 and TRBJ2-3, with 9 bases matching TRBD2. The CDR3 sequence is 16 residues long. Trimming cost V 3 bases and J 2 bases; bases outside gene matches: 7. Germline V gene sequence: CDR1 SGHRS, CDR2 YFSETQ. In DNA form, the CDR3 reads TGCGCCAGCAGCTCCCGACTAGCGGCGGTCACAGATACGCAGTATTTT. It yields the protein CASSSRLAAVTDTQYF.

The V and J genes are TRBV11-3 and TRBJ2-3; 7 nucleotides align to TRBD1. Per germline, CDR1 SGHNT and CDR2 YENEEA. The CDR3 length is 15 residues. V dropped 1 base and J dropped 1; count of bases not matched to a gene: 2. CDR3 in DNA: TGTGCCAGCAGCTTAGGTGGGACAGGCACAGATACGCAGTATTTT. Translating it yields CASSLGGTGTDTQYF.

This clone was observed a few times. The V call is TRBV6-1, the J call TRBJ2-7, with 8 nucleotides matching TRBD1. The V segment lost 2 bases and the J segment 3 bases; nucleotides outside the gene matches: 3. This CDR3 is 14 amino acids long. The germline CDR1 and CDR2 sequences are MNHNS and SASEGT. CDR3 loop: CASSELGQDYEQYV. The CDR3 DNA is TGTGCCAGCAGTGAATTGGGACAGGACTACGAGCAGTACGTC.

This chain connects TRBV29-1 to TRBJ1-2; a weak D match, TRBD1 (6 bases). Germline V gives CDR1 SQVTM, CDR2 ANQGSEA. V lost 2 bases, J lost 6 bases, and 13 bases lay in between. The CDR3 spans 13 residues. CDR3 in DNA: TGCAGCGTTGAATCGACCGACAGGAATGGCTACACCTTC. Its translation: CSVESTDRNGYTF.